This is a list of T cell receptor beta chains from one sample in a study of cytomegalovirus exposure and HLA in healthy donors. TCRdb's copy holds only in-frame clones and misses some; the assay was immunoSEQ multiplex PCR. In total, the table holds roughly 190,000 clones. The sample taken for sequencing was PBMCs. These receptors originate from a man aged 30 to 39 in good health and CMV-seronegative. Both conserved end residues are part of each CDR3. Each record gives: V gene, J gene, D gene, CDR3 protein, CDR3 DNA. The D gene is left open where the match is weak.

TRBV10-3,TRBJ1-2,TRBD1,CAINQEDRDSGYTF,TGTGCCATCAACCAGGAGGACAGGGACTCTGGCTACACCTTC
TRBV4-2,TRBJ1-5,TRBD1,CASSQAGNRGGSQPQHF,TGTGCCAGCAGCCAAGCTGGGAACAGGGGAGGAAGTCAGCCCCAGCATTTT
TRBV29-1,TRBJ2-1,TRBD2,CSVDLWLAGPYYNEQFF,TGCAGCGTTGATTTGTGGCTAGCGGGGCCCTACTACAATGAGCAGTTCTTC
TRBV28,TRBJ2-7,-,CASSLTGFDEQYF,TGTGCCAGCAGTTTAACAGGGTTTGACGAGCAGTACTTC
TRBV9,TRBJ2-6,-,CASSVGGAGANVLTF,TGTGCCAGCAGCGTAGGGGGGGCTGGGGCCAACGTCCTGACTTTC
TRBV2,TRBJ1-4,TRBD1,CASRIGQGEKLFF,TGTGCCAGCAGGATCGGACAGGGCGAAAAACTGTTTTTT
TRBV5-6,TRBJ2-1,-,CASSSNSEQFF,TGCGCCAGCAGCTCGAACTCTGAGCAGTTCTTC
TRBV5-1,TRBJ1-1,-,CASGPGHTNTEAFF,TGCGCCAGCGGACCAGGACACACAAACACTGAAGCCTTCTTT
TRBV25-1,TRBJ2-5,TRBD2,CASSEKSGGSETQYF,TGTGCCAGCAGTGAAAAAAGCGGGGGGTCGGAGACCCAGTACTTC
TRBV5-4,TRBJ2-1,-,CASSLFGVKGDEQFF,TGTGCCAGCAGCTTGTTTGGGGTAAAGGGGGATGAGCAGTTCTTC
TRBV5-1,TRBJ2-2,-,CASSSSSMSAGELFF,TGCGCCAGCAGCTCTAGCTCTATGTCTGCCGGGGAGCTGTTTTTT
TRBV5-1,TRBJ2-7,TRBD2,CASSQGGRTYEQYF,TGCGCCAGCAGCCAGGGCGGGAGAACCTACGAGCAGTACTTC
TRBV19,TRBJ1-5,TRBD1,CASGQGAQHF,TGTGCCAGCGGACAGGGGGCCCAGCATTTT
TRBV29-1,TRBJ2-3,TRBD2,CSVRSSGRADTQYF,TGCAGCGTTAGGTCTAGCGGGAGGGCAGATACGCAGTATTTT
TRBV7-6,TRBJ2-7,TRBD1,CASSHGFGTGQYEQYF,TGTGCCAGCAGCCATGGGTTTGGGACAGGGCAATACGAGCAGTACTTC
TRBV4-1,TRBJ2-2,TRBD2,CASSQERVTGTSGWNTGELFF,TGCGCCAGCAGCCAAGAACGGGTAACAGGGACTAGCGGTTGGAACACCGGGGAGCTGTTTTTT
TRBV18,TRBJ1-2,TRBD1,CASRDRAGYTF,TGTGCCAGTCGGGACAGGGCTGGCTACACCTTC
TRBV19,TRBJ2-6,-,CASHTGPSSGANVLTF,TGTGCCAGTCATACAGGCCCCAGCTCTGGGGCCAACGTCCTGACTTTC
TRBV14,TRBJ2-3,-,CASSQDYGVTDTQYF,TGTGCCAGCAGCCAAGATTACGGGGTAACAGATACGCAGTATTTT
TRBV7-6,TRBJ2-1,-,CASSLTRSRGEQFF,TGTGCCAGCAGCTTAACTAGATCGCGGGGTGAGCAGTTCTTC
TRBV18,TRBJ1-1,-,CASSPGAPMRTEAFF,TGTGCCAGCTCACCAGGGGCCCCCATGAGGACTGAAGCTTTCTTT
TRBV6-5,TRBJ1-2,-,CASSYSPDSYYGYTF,TGTGCCAGCAGTTACTCCCCGGATAGCTACTATGGCTACACCTTC
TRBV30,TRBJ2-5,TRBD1,CAWSKGARETQYF,TGTGCCTGGAGTAAGGGGGCGCGGGAGACCCAGTACTTC
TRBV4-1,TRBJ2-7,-,CASTPTGGYEQYF,TGCGCCAGCACCCCAACGGGTGGCTACGAGCAGTACTTC
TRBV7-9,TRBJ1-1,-,CASSLGWGGEQNTEAFF,TGTGCCAGCAGCTTAGGGTGGGGGGGCGAACAAAACACTGAAGCTTTCTTT
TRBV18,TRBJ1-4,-,CASSPETTNEKLFF,TGTGCCAGCTCACCAGAGACAACTAATGAAAAACTGTTTTTT
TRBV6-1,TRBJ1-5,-,CASSEVSGNQPQHF,TGTGCCAGCAGTGAAGTCTCGGGCAATCAGCCCCAGCATTTT
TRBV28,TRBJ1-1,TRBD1,CASNSAGTGNTEAFF,TGTGCCAGCAATTCCGCCGGGACAGGGAACACTGAAGCTTTCTTT
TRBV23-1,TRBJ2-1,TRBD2,CASRPPGLAGSRTYNEQFF,TGCGCCAGCCGCCCTCCGGGACTAGCGGGATCCCGCACCTACAATGAGCAGTTCTTC
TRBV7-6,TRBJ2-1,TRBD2,CASSSRTSGGRNEQFF,TGTGCCAGCAGCTCCCGGACTAGCGGGGGGAGGAATGAGCAGTTCTTC
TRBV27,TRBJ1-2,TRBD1,CASRTGGTYGYTF,TGTGCCAGCAGAACAGGGGGCACCTATGGCTACACCTTC
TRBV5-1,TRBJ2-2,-,CASSFGVSNTGELFF,TGCGCCAGCAGCTTCGGGGTATCGAACACCGGGGAGCTGTTTTTT
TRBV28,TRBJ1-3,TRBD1,CASSARDSSGNTIYF,TGTGCCAGCAGTGCCCGGGACAGCTCTGGAAACACCATATATTTT
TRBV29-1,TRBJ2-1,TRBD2,CSGTSGRSNEQFF,TGCAGCGGAACTAGCGGGAGGAGTAATGAGCAGTTCTTC
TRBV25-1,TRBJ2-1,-,CASSIMGGLALINEQFF,TGTGCCAGCAGTATTATGGGGGGGCTCGCTCTGATCAATGAGCAGTTCTTC
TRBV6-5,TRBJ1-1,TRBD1,CASSFRDRNRNTEAFF,TGTGCCAGCAGTTTCCGGGACAGAAATAGGAACACTGAAGCTTTCTTT
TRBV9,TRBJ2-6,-,CASSGHSGANVLTF,TGTGCCAGCAGCGGGCACTCTGGGGCCAACGTCCTGACTTTC
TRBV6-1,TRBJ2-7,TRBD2,CTSSEWVAGGPGSYEQYF,TGTACCAGCAGTGAATGGGTAGCGGGAGGGCCTGGGTCCTACGAGCAGTACTTC
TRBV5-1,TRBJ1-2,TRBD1,CASSSTGTANYGYTF,TGCGCCAGCAGCTCCACCGGGACAGCCAACTATGGCTACACCTTC
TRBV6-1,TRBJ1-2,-,CASREGNNYGYTF,TGTGCCTCGCGGGAGGGAAATAACTATGGCTACACCTTC
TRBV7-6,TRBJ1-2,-,CASSGHPGVRRLNYGYTF,TGTGCCAGCAGTGGGCACCCGGGAGTGAGAAGGCTCAACTATGGCTACACCTTC
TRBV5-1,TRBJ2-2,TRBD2,CASSLEAGGNTGELFF,TGCGCCAGCAGCTTGGAAGCGGGAGGTAACACCGGGGAGCTGTTTTTT
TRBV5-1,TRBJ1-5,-,CASSLGLANSGQPQHF,TGCGCCAGCAGCTTGGGTCTGGCAAACTCAGGGCAGCCCCAGCATTTT